The present T cell receptor beta chain was sequenced within a study of blood T cell repertoires in COVID-19. Overall study context: From T cells, B-cell-depleted T cells, or PBMCs came the material, which was cDNA or gDNA.

From germline, CDR1 is SNHLY and CDR2 FYNNEI. With 5 bases removed from V and 8 bases from J, the gap between germline ends came to 18 bases. CDR3 length equals 15 residues. Enrollees, about 18 to 95 years old, lived in fewer than 25 US areas. Assay: immunoSEQ multiplex PCR; the TCRdb copy retains only in-frame clones and omits some. The data show 200,000 to 300,000 clones, with about 87% seen just once and about 2.5% held by the top ten. This chain uses TRBV2 with TRBJ2-2; D is ambiguous. The sample taken for sequencing was PBMCs or T cells enriched from blood (not recorded which). The origin of this receptor is a woman between 40 and 50 years old with acute COVID-19. CDR3 amino acids: CASSLAIVSPGELFF. The CDR3 DNA reads as TGTGCCAGCAGTCTCGCCATAGTTAGTCCTGGGGAGCTGTTTTTT. The full variable domain, its missing parts supplied by reference TRBV2 and TRBJ2-2, is EPEVTQTPSHQVTQMGQEVILRCVPISNHLYFYWYRQILGQKVEFLVSFYNNEISEKSEIFDDQFSVERPDGSNFTLKIRSTKLEDSAMYFCASSLAIVSPGELFFGEGSRLTVL.